This TCR beta chain stems from a study of vaccination and CD4 T cells after COVID-19. Study as a whole: Blood was drawn a median around 70 days post second dose, range 14 to 241. General observations from the study: In convalescent patients, 304 of 307 vaccine-specific clones were spike mono-reactive.

The treatment was: roughly 11-day PBMC culture with coronavirus spike peptide pools or control peptides (ViraFEST assay). CD4+ T lymphocytes from the unexposed donor were collected before the COVID-19 pandemic (2011-2018). On days 3 and 7, half the medium was swapped for fresh IL-2-containing medium. Cultured CD4+ T-cell DNA underwent Oncomine TCR Beta short-read sequencing. The authors extracted genomic DNA from cultured CD4+ T cells. TCRdb reprocessed the PCR reads via MiXCR and lists one record per CDR3 protein. The table has more than 8,500 distinct CDR3 sequences, 48% seen once. The CDR3 extends over 16 amino acids. Germline trimming cut 2 bases from V and 5 bases from J; bases unmatched to any gene: 8. Germline V gives CDR1 SGHTS, CDR2 YDEGEE. A word on this clonotype: Its target is unknown.

This clonotype was sampled from a human donor in good health. Sequencing was carried out using CD4+ T cells from blood, cultured in vitro. The chain uses TRBV5-8 and TRBJ1-5; the match to TRBD1 covers 9 bases. CDR3 loop: CASSFWDRVGDQPQHF. The CDR3 DNA reads as TGTGCCAGCAGCTTCTGGGACAGGGTAGGGGATCAGCCCCAGCATTTT.